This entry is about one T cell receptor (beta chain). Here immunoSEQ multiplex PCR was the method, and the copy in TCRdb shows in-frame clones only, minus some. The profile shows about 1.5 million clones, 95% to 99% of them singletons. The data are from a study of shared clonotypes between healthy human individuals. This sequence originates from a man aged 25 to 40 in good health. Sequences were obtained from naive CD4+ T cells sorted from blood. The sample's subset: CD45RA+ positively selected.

The CDR3 reads CASSDPRTFTSYEQYF. In DNA form, the CDR3 reads TGTGCCAGCAGTGACCCCCGGACATTCACCTCCTACGAGCAGTACTTC. The chain uses TRBV6-1 and TRBJ2-7, with D possibly being TRBD1 (5 bases). CDR1 MNHNS and CDR2 SASEGT come from the germline V gene. V lost 3 bases to trimming and J lost 0 bases, with 15 bases between them. The CDR3 consists of 16 residues.